These T cell receptor beta chains were read from a single sample in a study of CXCR3-negative and CXCR3-positive naive CD8 T cells. TCRdb reprocessed the 5' RACE reads and keeps a single row for each CDR3 protein, giving no DNA. This table holds about 62,000 distinct CDR3 sequences. Sequenced material: naive CXCR3- CD8+ T cells from blood. Receptors were obtained from a human donor in good health. Some clones in this sample may be carry-over from other donors' samples. Each CDR3 is given with its conserved first and last residue. Fields, in order: V gene, J gene, CDR3 protein.

v_gene: TRBV4-3; j_gene: TRBJ1-4; CDR3aa: CASSQGVINEKLFF
v_gene: TRBV7-8; j_gene: TRBJ2-7; CDR3aa: CASSLGPSYEQYF
v_gene: TRBV4-3; j_gene: TRBJ2-7; CDR3aa: CASSQRVRNEQYF
v_gene: TRBV11-2; j_gene: TRBJ2-1; CDR3aa: CASSPITWDSTPTQFF
v_gene: TRBV5-4; j_gene: TRBJ2-1; CDR3aa: CAETREGETYNEQFF
v_gene: TRBV11-2; j_gene: TRBJ2-1; CDR3aa: CASSNLAGSMSNEQFF
v_gene: TRBV29-1; j_gene: TRBJ1-5; CDR3aa: CSVGQGEQPQHF
v_gene: TRBV6-2/TRBV6-3; j_gene: TRBJ2-7; CDR3aa: CASSYQPEAYEQYF
v_gene: TRBV18; j_gene: TRBJ2-2; CDR3aa: CASSPVPGKNTGELFF
v_gene: TRBV15; j_gene: TRBJ2-6; CDR3aa: CASGRESSGANVLTF
v_gene: TRBV28; j_gene: TRBJ2-3; CDR3aa: CASSLSAAGGLGQYF